One T cell receptor beta chain is described in this entry. Its antigen is unknown. Per-base qualities were not stored, and no clone one base away is much larger. This specimen belongs to a study of blood T cell repertoires in COVID-19 (dated by TCRdb to about 2020). Regarding the research as a whole: The collaborator samples originated in the United States, Italy and Spain and spanned the acute and convalescent phases of COVID-19. The prospective study material was composed of cDNA or gDNA derived from T cells, B-cell-depleted T cells, or PBMCs. Subjects who had been exposed to COVID-19, were actively infected with it, or had recovered from it provided the deeply sampled blood TCRbeta repertoires that made up the dataset. The repertoires were released in a freely available public database intended as a resource for research on the immune response to SARS-CoV-2. Samples were obtained from the ongoing ImmuneRACE study (first 160 participants) and from about 1,300 subjects provided by 6 global collaborators. The sample metadata nearly always contained a de-identified subject ID, COVID-19 status, age in years and sex. Where available, HLA class I and class II types were obtained from metadata supplied by the sample provider rather than from assay-based typing. Results the study describes overall, beyond this receptor: Clinical and demographic metadata were provided uncurated, with the amount varying by source and participant.

TCRbeta CDR3 regions were amplified from genomic DNA using the immunoSEQ Assay, a bias-controlled multiplex PCR. Per the authors' processing: Nucleated cell counts per sample were estimated from amplification of reference gene primers within the assay. To quantify the absolute abundance of each unique TCRbeta CDR3 rearrangement, sequence reads were collapsed and filtered. For each sample, productive Simpson clonality was calculated as the square root of Simpson's diversity index over productive rearrangements. This is the immuneACCESS table as TCRdb keeps it, with only in-frame sequences that have V and J called. A part of the clones is gone; compared with another copy, unresolved V genes explain less than half, and the rest is unexplained. Clonal size and the V and J genes are those of that table, whereas D and trimming came from the DNA. In all, the sample holds about 160,000 clones, and 65% to 90% of those were seen once. The top ten hold roughly 3.4% of the sample.

Whole blood was collected in K2EDTA tubes by collaborating institutions according to the institutions' own protocols. For TCRbeta analysis, collaborators shipped samples in one of three forms: frozen whole blood, isolated PBMCs, or DNA extracted from either of those sample types. In the germline V gene, CDR1 corresponds to MGHDK and CDR2 to SYGVNS. V ends up 5 bases short and J 5 bases short, with an unmatched junction base count of 8. From its cysteine to its phenylalanine, the CDR3 spans 15 amino acids. Solely the CDR3 DNA is kept, with 45 bases framed from the first base. The rearrangement joined TRBV25-1 to TRBJ2-5; 10 nucleotides in the junction match TRBD1. The specimen sequenced was peripheral blood. This TCR derives from a man between 65 and 85 years old with acute or convalescent COVID-19. The CDR3 amino acid sequence is: CASSTRDRGGETQYF. The DNA sequence reads TGTGCCAGCAGTACCCGGGACAGGGGAGGGGAGACCCAGTACTTC.